This T cell receptor beta chain was found in a study of blood T cell repertoires in COVID-19. This clone appeared once. Germline CDR1 MNHEY, CDR2 SMNVEV (reference sequence). Trimming at V came to 7 bases and at J to 4 bases, leaving 6 bases not matched to a gene. This CDR3 has 14 residues. In the authors' methods: Nucleated cell number was recorded as an estimate derived from reference gene primer amplification. Clones were read by immunoSEQ multiplex PCR, and TCRdb kept only the in-frame ones, dropping some. The DNA gave D and trimming, while V, J and clone size come from that table. This sample has around 300,000 clones, with 80% to 90% found just once.

This receptor was identified in a woman aged 70-85 years with acute or convalescent COVID-19. The sample consisted of peripheral blood. The chain combines TRBV27 with TRBJ2-2, with 7 bases that match TRBD2. CDR3 residues: CASTLWGGTGELFF. The CDR3 DNA reads TGTGCCAGCACCTTGTGGGGGGGCACCGGGGAGCTGTTTTTT.